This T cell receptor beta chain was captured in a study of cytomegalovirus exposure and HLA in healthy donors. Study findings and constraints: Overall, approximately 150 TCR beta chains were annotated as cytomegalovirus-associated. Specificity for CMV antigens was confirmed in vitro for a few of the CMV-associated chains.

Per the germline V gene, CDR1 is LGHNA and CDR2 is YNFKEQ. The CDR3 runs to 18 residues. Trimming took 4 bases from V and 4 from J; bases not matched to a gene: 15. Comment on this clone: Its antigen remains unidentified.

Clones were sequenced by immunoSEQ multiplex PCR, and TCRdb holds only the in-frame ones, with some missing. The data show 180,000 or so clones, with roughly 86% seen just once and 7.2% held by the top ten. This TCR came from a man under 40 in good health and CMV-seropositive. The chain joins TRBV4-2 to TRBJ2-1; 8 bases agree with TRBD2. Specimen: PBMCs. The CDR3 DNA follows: TGTGCCAGCAGCCCTATTCCCGGGGCGGGAGGAGGGTACAATGAGCAGTTCTTC. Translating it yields CASSPIPGAGGGYNEQFF.